What follows are 12 T cell receptor beta chains derived from one specimen sequenced in a study of regulatory T cells in long-lasting Graves disease. Described time point: newly diagnosed GD, antithyroid drugs for less than 3 months. Preparation of the TCR library used RNA extracted from PBMCs. HTBI primers from iRepertoire and Arm-PCR of CDR3 regions yielded the TCR beta libraries. TCRdb re-derived calls from the multiplex PCR reads in MiXCR, one entry per CDR3 protein. Among about 400,000 distinct CDR3 sequences listed, approximately 16% were seen once. These data also formed part of another study, on T cells in Graves' hyperthyroidism and ophthalmopathy.

The sequenced sample was peripheral blood mononuclear cells (PBMCs), obtained at new diagnosis, from a patient treated with antithyroid drugs. The receptors come from a middle-aged woman with Graves disease.

This clonotype has only a few counts. The rearrangement joins TRBV9 to TRBJ1-2; D gene uncertain. This CDR3 region has 12 residues. V was pared by 2 bases and J by 6 bases, with 8 bases between. Germline assignment: CDR1 SGDLS and CDR2 YYNGEE. CDR3 sequence reads: CASSVNSDGYTF. The CDR3 DNA is TGTGCCAGCAGCGTTAACAGTGATGGCTACACCTTC.

The V call is TRBV19, the J call TRBJ2-3; D unresolved. The CDR3 length is 14 residues. Germline lookup yields CDR1 LNHDA and CDR2 SQIVND (reference sequence). V lost 7 bases, J lost 3 bases, and 14 bases lay in between. CDR3 coding DNA: TGTGCCAGTACCGGAGACCAAGCGACAGATACGCAGTATTTT. The encoded protein is CASTGDQATDTQYF.

The sample holds many counts of this clonotype. The chain has TRBV3-1 and TRBJ1-1; 9 positions agree with TRBD1. The germline gives CDR1 LGHDT, CDR2 YNNKEL (reference sequence). V trimming: 4 bases; J trimming: 1 base; junction bases outside the gene matches: 4. The CDR3 loop spans 15 amino acids. The CDR3 DNA reads as TGTGCCAGCAGCCCTGCGGGACAGGGGAACACTGAAGCTTTCTTT. Translating it yields CASSPAGQGNTEAFF.

This clonotype appeared many times. The chain couples TRBV19 to TRBJ2-7, with 7 nucleotides matching TRBD1. This CDR3 spans 15 amino acids. J lost 0 bases, V lost 2 bases, and 4 bases had no gene match. CDR1 is LNHDA, CDR2 SQIVND, per germline (reference sequence). Here the CDR3 DNA reads TGTGCCAGTAGTATAACAGGGGACAGCTCCTACGAGCAGTACTTC. This encodes CASSITGDSSYEQYF.

There are a few counts of this clonotype. The chain couples TRBV5-1 to TRBJ2-4; 9 nucleotides agree with TRBD1. Matching the DNA end better, TRBJ1-2 makes the J call doubtful. Germline values: CDR1 SGHRS, CDR2 YFSETQ. The CDR3 is made up of 16 amino acids. The DNA of the CDR3 is TGCGCCAGCAGCTTAAGAGGGACAGGGAAGTTCTTGGGCTACACCTTC. Residues: CASSLRGTGKFLGYTF.

This clonotype was recorded at least ten times. This chain joins TRBV28 and TRBJ2-5; no firm D call. The CDR3 is 13 amino acids. The ends were cut back, 4 bases at V and 2 bases at J, with 8 bases in the middle. Germline V CDR1 and CDR2: MDHEN, SYDVKM. Here the CDR3 DNA reads TGTGCCAGCAGTTCGCAGGCGCAAGAGACCCAGTACTTC. Residues: CASSSQAQETQYF. The complete variable domain, with remaining parts taken from reference TRBV28 and TRBJ2-5, reads DVKVTQSSRYLVKRTGEKVFLECVQDMDHENMFWYRQDPGLGLRLIYFSYDVKMKEKGDIPEGYSVSREKKERFSLILESASTNQTSMYLCASSSQAQETQYFGPGTRLLVL.

This clonotype has at least ten counts. This sequence joins TRBV11-3 and TRBJ2-6; tentatively, D is TRBD2 (5 bases). This CDR3 spans 18 amino acids. V lost 0 bases and J lost 0, with 12 bases in between. CDR1 is SGHNT, CDR2 YENEEA, per germline. The DNA of the CDR3 is TGTGCCAGCAGCTTAGATCTCGGACTGCTCTCTGGGGCCAACGTCCTGACTTTC. This encodes CASSLDLGLLSGANVLTF.

In this sample, this clonotype turned up many times. The chain has TRBV28 and TRBJ2-4, with D possibly being TRBD2 (6 bases). The CDR3 runs 15 residues. The germline gives CDR1 MDHEN, CDR2 SYDVKM. Trimming shortened V by 2 bases and J by 0 bases, and 8 bases separated the two germline ends. CDR3: CASSLGRLAKNIQYF. The CDR3 nucleotides read TGTGCCAGCAGTTTAGGGAGGCTAGCCAAAAACATTCAGTACTTC.

This clonotype appeared many times. V usage is TRBV9 and J usage is TRBJ2-2, with 8 positions matching TRBD1. The CDR3 has 15 amino acids. V dropped 4 bases and J dropped 7; count of bases not matched to a gene: 9. Germline CDR1 reads SGDLS; CDR2 reads YYNGEE. CDR3 loop: CASSPRTGFIGELFF. DNA for the CDR3: TGTGCCAGCAGCCCTAGGACAGGGTTCATCGGGGAGCTGTTTTTT.

The chain carries TRBV7-2 and TRBJ2-7; unclear D gene. The germline V gene encodes CDR1 SGHTA and CDR2 FQGNSA. This CDR3 has 13 amino acids. Trimming took 7 bases from V and 2 from J, leaving 12 bases between them. CDR3 amino acids: CASTPGPAYEQYF. In nucleotides, the CDR3 is TGTGCCAGCACCCCAGGACCAGCCTACGAGCAGTACTTC.

The sample holds many counts of this clonotype. V gene TRBV11-2 combines with J gene TRBJ2-5; TRBD1 matches 7 bases. Germline V gives CDR1 SGHAT, CDR2 FQNNGV. CDR3 size: 15 residues. The V gene end was trimmed by 2 bases and the J gene end by 3 bases; junction bases not matched to a gene: 6. This CDR3 reads CASSLRQGWEETQYF. DNA for the CDR3: TGTGCCAGCAGCTTAAGACAGGGCTGGGAAGAGACCCAGTACTTC.

The table lists this clonotype with many counts. V gene TRBV29-1 combines with J gene TRBJ2-1, with TRBD2 matching over 7 bases. J was trimmed by 9 bases and V by 3 bases; bases with no gene match: 5. The germline gives CDR1 SQVTM, CDR2 ANQGSEA. The CDR3 has 12 amino acids. CDR3 nucleotides: TGCAGCGTTGACGGGAGCGGGGCTGAGCAGTTCTTC. Protein sequence: CSVDGSGAEQFF.